This T cell receptor beta chain comes out of a study of CD8+ T cells in alopecia areata. Study-level background: Those treated were given oral tofacitinib at 5 to 10 mg twice daily.

In each case, RNA was isolated and then reverse transcribed into cDNA as the sequencing template. Produced via immunoSEQ multiplex PCR; TCRdb's table is partial and in-frame only. The data hold roughly 250,000 clones, with roughly 69% observed a single time. The investigators collected lesional scalp punch biopsies and peripheral blood from alopecia areata patients. Researchers picked out CD4+ and CD8+ T cells from PBMCs by sorting. As regards this clone: Its cognate antigen is unknown.

The study's findings and limits: Among the cells sequenced in scalp samples are also the resident alphabeta T cells of normal skin.

This sample comprised CD4+ T cells sorted from blood, obtained at week 0. This TCR was sampled from a human donor with alopecia areata.

The CDR3 coding sequence is TGTGCCAGCAGCTTACCTCCGAGCTACGAGCAGTACTTC. This sequence encodes CASSLPPSYEQYF. The chain couples TRBV11-2 to TRBJ2-7; D remains unclear. V was pared by 2 bases and J by 3 bases, with 8 bases between. Germline-derived CDR1 and CDR2 are SGHAT and FQNNGV. This CDR3 contains 13 residues.